The clone carrying this T cell receptor (beta chain) was seen ten or more times. Its antigen is currently unknown. The CDR3 is made up of 18 amino acids. V trimming: 3 bases; J trimming: 0 bases; junction bases outside the gene matches: 11. CDR1 is MDHEN, CDR2 SYDVKM, per germline. The authors used Ficoll-Paque density gradient centrifugation to separate PBMCs. The input was roughly 10 ml of fresh peripheral blood. This record comes from a study of Graves' ophthalmopathy and Graves' hyperthyroidism. Study-level results: Also, most clonotypes expanded in the thyroid above 0.001 frequency appeared in blood.

Scientists amplified the TCR beta CDR3 regions from RNA transcripts. The first-round RT-PCR employed HTBI primers together with the Qiagen OneStep RT-PCR kit. A multiplex PCR was then performed as the second round. Each CDR3 protein is one row after TCRdb ran MiXCR on the multiplex PCR reads. There are about 480,000 distinct CDR3 sequences in the sample; under 15% occur only once, and 9.8% lies in the top ten. The sequenced sample was blood. The origin of this receptor is a young woman with Graves' ophthalmopathy. This sequence joins TRBV28 and TRBJ1-1; 9 bases align to TRBD1. The CDR3 reads CASSFPRDRAMMNTEAFF. CDR3 nucleotide sequence: TGTGCCAGCAGTTTTCCCCGGGACAGGGCTATGATGAACACTGAAGCTTTCTTT.